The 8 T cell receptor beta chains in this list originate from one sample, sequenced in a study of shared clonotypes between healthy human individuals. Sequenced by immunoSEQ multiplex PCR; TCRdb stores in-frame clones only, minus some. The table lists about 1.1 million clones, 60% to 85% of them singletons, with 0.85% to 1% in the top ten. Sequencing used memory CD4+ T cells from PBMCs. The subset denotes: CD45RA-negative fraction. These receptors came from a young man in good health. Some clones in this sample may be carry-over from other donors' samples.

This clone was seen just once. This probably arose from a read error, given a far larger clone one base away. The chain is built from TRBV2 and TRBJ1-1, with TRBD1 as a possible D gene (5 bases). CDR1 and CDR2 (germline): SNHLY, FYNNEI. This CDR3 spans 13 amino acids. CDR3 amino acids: CASSTGWGTKAFF. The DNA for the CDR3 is TGTGCCAGCAGCACAGGCTGGGGCACTAAAGCTTTCTTT.

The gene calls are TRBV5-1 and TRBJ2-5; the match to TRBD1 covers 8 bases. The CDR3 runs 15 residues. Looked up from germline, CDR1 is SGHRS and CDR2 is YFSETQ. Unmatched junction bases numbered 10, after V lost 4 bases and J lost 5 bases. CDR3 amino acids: CASSIGQGGPETQYF. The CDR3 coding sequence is TGCGCCAGCAGCATAGGACAGGGTGGCCCGGAGACCCAGTACTTC. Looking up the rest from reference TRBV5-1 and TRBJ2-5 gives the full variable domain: KAGVTQTPRYLIKTRGQQVTLSCSPISGHRSVSWYQQTPGQGLQFLFEYFSETQRNKGNFPGRFSGRQFSNSRSEMNVSTLELGDSALYLCASSIGQGGPETQYFGPGTRLLVL.

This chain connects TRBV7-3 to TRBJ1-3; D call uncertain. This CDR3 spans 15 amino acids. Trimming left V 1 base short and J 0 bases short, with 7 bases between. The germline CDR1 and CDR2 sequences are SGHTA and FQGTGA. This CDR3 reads CASSLIGSSGNTIYF. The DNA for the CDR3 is TGTGCCAGCAGCTTAATCGGCAGCTCTGGAAACACCATATATTTT.

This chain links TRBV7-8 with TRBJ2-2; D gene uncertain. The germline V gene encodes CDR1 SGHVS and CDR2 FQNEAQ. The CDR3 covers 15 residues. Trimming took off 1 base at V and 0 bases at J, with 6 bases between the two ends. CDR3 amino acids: CASSLDRPNTGELFF. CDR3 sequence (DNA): TGTGCCAGCAGCTTAGACAGACCGAACACCGGGGAGCTGTTTTTT.

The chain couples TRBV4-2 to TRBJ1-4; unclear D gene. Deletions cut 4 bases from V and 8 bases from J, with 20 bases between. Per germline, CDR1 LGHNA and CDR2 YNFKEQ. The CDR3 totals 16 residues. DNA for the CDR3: TGTGCCAGCAGCCGACGCGAGACCGGGCCGGGGGAAAAACTGTTTTTT. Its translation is CASSRRETGPGEKLFF.

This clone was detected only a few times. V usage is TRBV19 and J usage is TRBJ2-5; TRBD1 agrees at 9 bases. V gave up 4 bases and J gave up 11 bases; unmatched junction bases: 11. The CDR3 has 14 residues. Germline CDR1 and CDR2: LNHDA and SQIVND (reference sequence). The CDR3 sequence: CASSRGQGGWEQYF. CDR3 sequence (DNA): TGTGCCAGTAGTAGGGGACAGGGAGGTTGGGAGCAGTACTTC.

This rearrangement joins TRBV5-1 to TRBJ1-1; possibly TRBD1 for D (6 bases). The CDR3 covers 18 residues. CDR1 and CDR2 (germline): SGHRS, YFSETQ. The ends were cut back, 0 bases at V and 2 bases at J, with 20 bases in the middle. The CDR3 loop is CASSLGVSLGGSNTEAFF. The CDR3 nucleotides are TGCGCCAGCAGCTTGGGAGTCTCGTTGGGGGGCTCCAACACTGAAGCTTTCTTT. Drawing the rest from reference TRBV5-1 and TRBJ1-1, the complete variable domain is KAGVTQTPRYLIKTRGQQVTLSCSPISGHRSVSWYQQTPGQGLQFLFEYFSETQRNKGNFPGRFSGRQFSNSRSEMNVSTLELGDSALYLCASSLGVSLGGSNTEAFFGQGTRLTVV.

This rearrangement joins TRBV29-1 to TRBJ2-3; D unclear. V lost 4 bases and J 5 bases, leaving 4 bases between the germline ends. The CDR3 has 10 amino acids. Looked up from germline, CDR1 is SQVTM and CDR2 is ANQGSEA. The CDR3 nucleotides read TGCAGCGTTGCCGGAGATACGCAGTATTTT. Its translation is CSVAGDTQYF.